This TCR beta chain was recovered during a study of human T cells and chemical hapten exposure. MiXCR was run by TCRdb on the RACE reads, yielding one entry per CDR3 protein. The sample holds fewer than 350,000 distinct CDR3 sequences, about 7.7% seen once. The CDR3 length is 17 residues. CDR1 and CDR2 from the germline V gene are DFQATT and SNEGSKA (reference sequence). The V segment lost 3 bases and the J segment 0 bases; nucleotides outside the gene matches: 9. Time point described: pre-sensitization, week 0. Noted treatment: therapeutic diphenylcyclopropenone sensitization with weekly scalp DPC. The sequence was obtained from a man between 18 and 35 years old with alopecia areata. Some clones in this sample may be carry-over from other donors' samples. The V call is TRBV20-1, the J call TRBJ2-4; 9 bases agree with TRBD2. Here the sequenced sample was whole blood, taken in connection with sensitization to the hapten diphenylcyclopropenone (DPC). CDR3 in amino acids: CSARGRLAGLAKNIQYF. The CDR3 nucleotides read TGCAGTGCTAGGGGCCGGCTAGCGGGGCTAGCCAAAAACATTCAGTACTTC.